This TCR beta chain was documented in a study of spatial heterogeneity in lung cancer. Study-level information: A unique TCR and UMI combination showed up more than ten times in raw reads, on average.

Using its own MiXCR run on the 5' RACE reads, TCRdb lists one record per CDR3 protein. The table has tens of thousands of distinct CDR3 sequences, roughly 12% seen once; the top ten hold approximately 39%. Study-wide findings and caveats: In blood, ubiquitous expanded tumor TCRs appeared more at resection than follow-up.

Turning to this clonotype: As yet, its antigen is unknown.

Time point noted: sample taken at primary tumor resection. Frozen PBMC, nontumor lung or tumor provided whole RNA, which was sequenced unsorted. Samples were donated by 72 untreated early-stage non-small cell lung cancer patients. Sequenced material: PBMCs, taken at surgery. This receptor was taken from a male donor with early-stage non-small cell lung cancer.

The CDR3 loop is CAISEIGTENSPLHF. CDR3 DNA: TGTGCCATCAGTGAGATTGGGACAGAGAATTCACCCCTCCACTTT. This chain connects TRBV10-3 to TRBJ1-6, with 7 bases aligning to TRBD1. V lost 2 bases and J lost 7; bases outside the gene matches: 5. There are 15 residues in the CDR3. CDR1 is ENHRY, CDR2 SYGVKD, per germline.